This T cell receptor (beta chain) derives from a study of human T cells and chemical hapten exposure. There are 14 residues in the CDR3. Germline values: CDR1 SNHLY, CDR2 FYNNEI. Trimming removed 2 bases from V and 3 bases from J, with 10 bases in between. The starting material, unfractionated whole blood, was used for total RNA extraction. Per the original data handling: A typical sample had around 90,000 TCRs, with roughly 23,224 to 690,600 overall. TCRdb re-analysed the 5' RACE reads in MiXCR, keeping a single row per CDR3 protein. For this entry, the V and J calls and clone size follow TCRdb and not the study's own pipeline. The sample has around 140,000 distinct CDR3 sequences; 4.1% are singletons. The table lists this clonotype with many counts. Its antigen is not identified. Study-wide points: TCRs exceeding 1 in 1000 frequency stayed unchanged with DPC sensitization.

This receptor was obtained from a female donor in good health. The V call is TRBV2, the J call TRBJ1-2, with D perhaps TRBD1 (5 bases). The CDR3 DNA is TGTGCCAGCAGTGAACAGGGAGGAGACTATGGCTACACCTTC. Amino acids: CASSEQGGDYGYTF.